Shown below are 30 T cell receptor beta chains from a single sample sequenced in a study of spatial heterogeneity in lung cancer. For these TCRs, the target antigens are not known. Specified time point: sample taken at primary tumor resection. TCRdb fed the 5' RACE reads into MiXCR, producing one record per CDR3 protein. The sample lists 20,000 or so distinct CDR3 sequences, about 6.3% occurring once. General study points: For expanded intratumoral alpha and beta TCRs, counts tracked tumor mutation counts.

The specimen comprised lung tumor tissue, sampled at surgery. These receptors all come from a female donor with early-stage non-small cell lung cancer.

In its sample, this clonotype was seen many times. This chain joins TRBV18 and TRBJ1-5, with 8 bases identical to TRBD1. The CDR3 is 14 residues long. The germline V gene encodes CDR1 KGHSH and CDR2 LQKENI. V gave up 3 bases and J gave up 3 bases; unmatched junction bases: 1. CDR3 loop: CASSPGQDNQPQHF. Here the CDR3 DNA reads TGTGCCAGCTCACCGGGACAGGACAATCAGCCCCAGCATTTT.

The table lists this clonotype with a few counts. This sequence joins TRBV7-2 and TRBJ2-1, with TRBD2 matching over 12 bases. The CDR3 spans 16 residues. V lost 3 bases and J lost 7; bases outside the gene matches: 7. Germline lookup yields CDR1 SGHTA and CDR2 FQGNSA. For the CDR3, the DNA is TGTGCCAGCAGCTTGGCCCTAGCGGGAGGGGAGAATGAGCAGTTCTTC. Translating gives CASSLALAGGENEQFF.

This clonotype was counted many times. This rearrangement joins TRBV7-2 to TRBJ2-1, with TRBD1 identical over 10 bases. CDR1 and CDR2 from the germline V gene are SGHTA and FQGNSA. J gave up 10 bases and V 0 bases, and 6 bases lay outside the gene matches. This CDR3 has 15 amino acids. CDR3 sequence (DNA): TGTGCCAGCAGCTTAGCGACAGGGGGCGTTTCGGAGCAGTTCTTC. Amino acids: CASSLATGGVSEQFF.

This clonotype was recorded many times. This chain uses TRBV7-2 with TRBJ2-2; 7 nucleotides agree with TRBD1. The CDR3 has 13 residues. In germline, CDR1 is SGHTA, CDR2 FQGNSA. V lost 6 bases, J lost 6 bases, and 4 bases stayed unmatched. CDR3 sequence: CASRLQGAGELFF. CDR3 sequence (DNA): TGTGCCAGCAGACTCCAGGGGGCCGGGGAGCTGTTTTTT.

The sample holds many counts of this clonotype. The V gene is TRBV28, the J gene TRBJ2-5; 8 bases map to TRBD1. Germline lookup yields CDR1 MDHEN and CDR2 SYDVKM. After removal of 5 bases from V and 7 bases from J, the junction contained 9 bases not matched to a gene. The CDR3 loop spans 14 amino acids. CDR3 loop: CASSPRQGSRTQYF. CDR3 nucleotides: TGTGCCAGCAGTCCGCGACAGGGGAGCAGGACCCAGTACTTC.

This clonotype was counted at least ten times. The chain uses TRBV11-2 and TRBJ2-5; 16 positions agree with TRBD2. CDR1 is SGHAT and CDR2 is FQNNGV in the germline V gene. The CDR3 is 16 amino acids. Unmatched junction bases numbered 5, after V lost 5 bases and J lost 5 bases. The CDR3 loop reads CASSQGTSGRGETQYF. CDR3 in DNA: TGTGCCAGCAGCCAGGGGACTAGCGGGAGGGGGGAGACCCAGTACTTC.

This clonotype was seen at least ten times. The CDR3, as DNA: TGTGCCTGGAGCCCCTGGAGGGGCCTGGTAGACCAGCCCCAGCATTTT. Translation gives CAWSPWRGLVDQPQHF. The chain joins TRBV30 to TRBJ1-5, with D possibly matching TRBD1 (5 bases). Trimming stripped 3 bases from V and 7 bases from J, with 22 bases between. There are 16 residues in the CDR3. Germline V gives CDR1 GTSNPN, CDR2 SVGIG (reference sequence). The full variable domain, completed using reference TRBV30 and TRBJ1-5, is SQTIHQWPATLVQPVGSPLSLECTVEGTSNPNLYWYRQAAGRGLQLLFYSVGIGQISSEVPQNLSASRPQDRQFILSSKKLLLSDSGFYLCAWSPWRGLVDQPQHFGDGTRLSIL.

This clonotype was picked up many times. This chain's CDR3 is CSASQSHEQYF. The CDR3 DNA reads TGCAGTGCTAGTCAGTCCCACGAGCAGTACTTC. The gene calls are TRBV20-1 and TRBJ2-7; D is unclear. Per the germline V gene, CDR1 is DFQATT and CDR2 is SNEGSKA (reference sequence). There are 11 residues in the CDR3. The ends were cut back, 3 bases at V and 5 bases at J, with 8 bases in the middle.

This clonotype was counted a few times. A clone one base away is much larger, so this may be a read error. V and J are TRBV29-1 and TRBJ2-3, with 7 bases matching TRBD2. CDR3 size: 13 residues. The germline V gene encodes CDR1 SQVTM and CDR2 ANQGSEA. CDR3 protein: CSVAGRGTDMQYF. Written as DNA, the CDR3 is TGCAGCGTGGCGGGGAGGGGCACAGATATGCAGTATTTT.

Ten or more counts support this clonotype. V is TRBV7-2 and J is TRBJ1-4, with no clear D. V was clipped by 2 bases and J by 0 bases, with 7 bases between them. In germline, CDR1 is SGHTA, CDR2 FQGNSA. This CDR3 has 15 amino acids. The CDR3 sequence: CASSLTDATNEKLFF. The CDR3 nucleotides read TGTGCCAGCAGCTTAACAGATGCAACTAATGAAAAACTGTTTTTT.

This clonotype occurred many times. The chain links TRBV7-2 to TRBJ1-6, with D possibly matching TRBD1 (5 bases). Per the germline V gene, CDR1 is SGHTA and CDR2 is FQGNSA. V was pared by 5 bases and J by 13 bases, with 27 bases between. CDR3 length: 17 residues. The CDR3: CASSLGGAQGASNPLHF. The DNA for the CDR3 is TGTGCCAGCAGCCTGGGCGGGGCGCAGGGAGCCTCCAATCCCCTCCACTTT. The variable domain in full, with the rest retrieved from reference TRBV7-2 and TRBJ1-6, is GAGVSQSPSNKVTEKGKDVELRCDPISGHTALYWYRQSLGQGLEFLIYFQGNSAPDKSGLPSDRFSAERTGGSVSTLTIQRTQQEDSAVYLCASSLGGAQGASNPLHFGNGTRLTVT.

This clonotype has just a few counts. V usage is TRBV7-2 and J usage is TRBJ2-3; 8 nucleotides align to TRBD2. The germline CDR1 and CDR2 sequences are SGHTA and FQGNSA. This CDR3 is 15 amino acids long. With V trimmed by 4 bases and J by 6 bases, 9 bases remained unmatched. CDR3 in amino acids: CASSSRVAGKDTQYF. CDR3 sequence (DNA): TGTGCCAGCAGCTCCCGGGTAGCGGGAAAGGATACGCAGTATTTT.

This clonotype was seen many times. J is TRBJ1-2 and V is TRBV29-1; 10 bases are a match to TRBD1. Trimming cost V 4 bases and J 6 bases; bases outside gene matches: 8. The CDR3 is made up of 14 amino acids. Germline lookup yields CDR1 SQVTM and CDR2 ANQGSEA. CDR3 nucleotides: TGCAGCGTTGTCGTCTTGACAGGGGGCGATGGCTACACCTTC. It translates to CSVVVLTGGDGYTF.

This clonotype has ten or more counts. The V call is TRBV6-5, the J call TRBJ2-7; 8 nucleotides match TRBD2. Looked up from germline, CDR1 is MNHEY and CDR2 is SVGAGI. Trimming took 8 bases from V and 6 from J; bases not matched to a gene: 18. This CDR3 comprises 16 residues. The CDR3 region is CASPLASGSPLGEQYF. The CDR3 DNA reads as TGTGCCAGCCCGTTAGCCAGCGGGAGCCCCTTGGGCGAGCAGTACTTC.

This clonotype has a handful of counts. Here the CDR3 reads CASTSAPGQGSDTQYF. The CDR3 nucleotides read TGTGCCAGCACCTCAGCCCCGGGACAGGGCTCAGATACGCAGTATTTT. The chain joins TRBV12-3 or TRBV12-4 to TRBJ2-3; 9 nucleotides agree with TRBD1. Trimming removed 7 bases from V and 4 bases from J; junction bases left unmatched: 12. This CDR3 contains 16 residues.

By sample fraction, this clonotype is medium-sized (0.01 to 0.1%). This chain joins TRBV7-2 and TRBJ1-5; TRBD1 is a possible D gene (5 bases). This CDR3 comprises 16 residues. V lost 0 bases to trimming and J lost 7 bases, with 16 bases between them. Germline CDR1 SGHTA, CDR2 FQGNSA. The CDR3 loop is CASSLAGTAGVQPQHF. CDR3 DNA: TGTGCCAGCAGCTTAGCAGGGACCGCTGGTGTGCAGCCCCAGCATTTT.

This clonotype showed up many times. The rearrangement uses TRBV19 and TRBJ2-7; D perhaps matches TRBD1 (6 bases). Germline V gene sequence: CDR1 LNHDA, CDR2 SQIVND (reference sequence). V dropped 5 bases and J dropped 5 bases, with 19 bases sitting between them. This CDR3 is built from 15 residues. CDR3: CASSSRTAGWNEQYF. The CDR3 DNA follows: TGTGCCAGTAGTTCACGGACAGCAGGGTGGAACGAGCAGTACTTC. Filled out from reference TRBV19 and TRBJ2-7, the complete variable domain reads DGGITQSPKYLFRKEGQNVTLSCEQNLNHDAMYWYRQDPGQGLRLIYYSQIVNDFQKGDIAEGYSVSREKKESFPLTVTSAQKNPTAFYLCASSSRTAGWNEQYFGPGTRLTVT.

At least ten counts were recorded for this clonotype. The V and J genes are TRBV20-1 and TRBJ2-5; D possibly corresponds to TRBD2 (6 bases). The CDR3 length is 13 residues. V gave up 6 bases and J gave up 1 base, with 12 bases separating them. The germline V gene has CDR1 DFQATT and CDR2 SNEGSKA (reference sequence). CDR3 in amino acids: CSADRDSQETQYF. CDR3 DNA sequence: TGCAGTGCGGACCGGGACTCCCAAGAGACCCAGTACTTC.

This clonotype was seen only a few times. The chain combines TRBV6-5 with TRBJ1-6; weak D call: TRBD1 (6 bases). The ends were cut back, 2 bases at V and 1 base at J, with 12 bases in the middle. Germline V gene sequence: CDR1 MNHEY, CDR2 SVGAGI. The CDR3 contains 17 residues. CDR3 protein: CASSYLLGGSYNSPLHF. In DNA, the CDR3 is TGTGCCAGCAGTTACCTCTTAGGGGGTTCCTATAATTCACCCCTCCACTTT.

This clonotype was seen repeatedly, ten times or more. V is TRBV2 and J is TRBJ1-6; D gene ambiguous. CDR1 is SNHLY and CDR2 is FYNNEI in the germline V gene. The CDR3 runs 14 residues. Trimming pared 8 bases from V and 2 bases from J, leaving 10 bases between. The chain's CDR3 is CASLLETYNSPLHF. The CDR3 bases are TGTGCCAGCTTGCTCGAGACCTATAATTCACCCCTCCACTTT.

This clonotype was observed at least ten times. This CDR3 reads CSARTQGLYNSPLHF. The DNA for the CDR3 is TGCAGTGCTAGAACCCAGGGTCTTTATAATTCACCCCTCCACTTT. This sequence joins TRBV20-1 and TRBJ1-6; a possible D gene is TRBD1 (5 bases). This CDR3 region has 15 residues. V was clipped by 2 bases and J by 4 bases, with 12 bases between them. The germline V gene encodes CDR1 DFQATT and CDR2 SNEGSKA (reference sequence).

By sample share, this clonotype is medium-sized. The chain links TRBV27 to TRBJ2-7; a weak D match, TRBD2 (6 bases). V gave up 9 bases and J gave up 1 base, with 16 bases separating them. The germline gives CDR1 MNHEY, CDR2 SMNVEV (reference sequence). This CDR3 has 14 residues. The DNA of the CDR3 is TGTGCCAGGACGGAGGGGCCGGGTTCCTACGAGCAGTACTTC. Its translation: CARTEGPGSYEQYF.

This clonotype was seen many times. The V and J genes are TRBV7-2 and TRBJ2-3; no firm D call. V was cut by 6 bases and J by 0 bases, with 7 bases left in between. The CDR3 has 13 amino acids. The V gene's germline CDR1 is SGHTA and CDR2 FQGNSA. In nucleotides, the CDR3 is TGTGCCAGCAGGCCACTAAGCACAGATACGCAGTATTTT. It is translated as CASRPLSTDTQYF.

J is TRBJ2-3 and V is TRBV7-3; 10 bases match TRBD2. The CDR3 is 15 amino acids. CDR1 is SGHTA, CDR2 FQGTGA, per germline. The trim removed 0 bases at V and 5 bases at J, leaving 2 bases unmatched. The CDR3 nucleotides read TGTGCCAGCAGCTTAACGCTAGCGGGAGAAGATACGCAGTATTTT. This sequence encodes CASSLTLAGEDTQYF. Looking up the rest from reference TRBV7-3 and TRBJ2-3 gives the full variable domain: GAGVSQTPSNKVTEKGKYVELRCDPISGHTALYWYRQSLGQGPEFLIYFQGTGAADDSGLPNDRFFAVRPEGSVSTLKIQRTERGDSAVYLCASSLTLAGEDTQYFGPGTRLTVL.

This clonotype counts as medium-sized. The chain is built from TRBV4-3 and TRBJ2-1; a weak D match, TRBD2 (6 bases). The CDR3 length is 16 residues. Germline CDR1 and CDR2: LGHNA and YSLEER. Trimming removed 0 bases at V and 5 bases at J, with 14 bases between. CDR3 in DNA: TGCGCCAGCAGCCAAGATCGGGCTAGCGCCAACAATGAGCAGTTCTTC. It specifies CASSQDRASANNEQFF.

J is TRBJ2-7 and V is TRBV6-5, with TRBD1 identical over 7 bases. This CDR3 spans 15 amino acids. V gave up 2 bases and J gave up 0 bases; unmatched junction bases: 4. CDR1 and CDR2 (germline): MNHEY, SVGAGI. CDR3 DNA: TGTGCCAGCAGTTACGGGACAGAAAGCTCCTACGAGCAGTACTTC. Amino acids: CASSYGTESSYEQYF.

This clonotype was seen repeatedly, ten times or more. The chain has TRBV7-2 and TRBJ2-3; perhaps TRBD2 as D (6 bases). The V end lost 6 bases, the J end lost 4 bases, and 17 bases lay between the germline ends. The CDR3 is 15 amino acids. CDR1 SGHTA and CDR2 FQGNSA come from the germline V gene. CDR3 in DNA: TGTGCCAGCAGGAAAGAGCGGGCACGGGCAGATACGCAGTATTTT. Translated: CASRKERARADTQYF.

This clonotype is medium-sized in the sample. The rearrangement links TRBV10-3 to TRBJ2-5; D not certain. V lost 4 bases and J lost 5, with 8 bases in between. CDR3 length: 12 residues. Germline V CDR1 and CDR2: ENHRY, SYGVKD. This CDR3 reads CAISGGQETQYF. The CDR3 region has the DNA TGTGCCATCAGTGGTGGGCAGGAGACCCAGTACTTC.

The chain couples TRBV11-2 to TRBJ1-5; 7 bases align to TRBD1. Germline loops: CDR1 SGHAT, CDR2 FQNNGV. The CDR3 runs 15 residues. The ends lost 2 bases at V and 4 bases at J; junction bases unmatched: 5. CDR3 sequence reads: CASSLTQGGNQPQHF. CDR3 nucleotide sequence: TGTGCCAGCAGCTTAACGCAGGGGGGAAATCAGCCCCAGCATTTT.

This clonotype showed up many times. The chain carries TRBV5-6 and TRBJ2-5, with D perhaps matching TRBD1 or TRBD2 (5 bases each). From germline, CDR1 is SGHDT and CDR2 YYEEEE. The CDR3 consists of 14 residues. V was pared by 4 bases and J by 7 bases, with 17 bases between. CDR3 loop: CASSGGGPRGTQYF. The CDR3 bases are TGTGCCAGCAGCGGGGGTGGGCCCCGGGGGACCCAGTACTTC.